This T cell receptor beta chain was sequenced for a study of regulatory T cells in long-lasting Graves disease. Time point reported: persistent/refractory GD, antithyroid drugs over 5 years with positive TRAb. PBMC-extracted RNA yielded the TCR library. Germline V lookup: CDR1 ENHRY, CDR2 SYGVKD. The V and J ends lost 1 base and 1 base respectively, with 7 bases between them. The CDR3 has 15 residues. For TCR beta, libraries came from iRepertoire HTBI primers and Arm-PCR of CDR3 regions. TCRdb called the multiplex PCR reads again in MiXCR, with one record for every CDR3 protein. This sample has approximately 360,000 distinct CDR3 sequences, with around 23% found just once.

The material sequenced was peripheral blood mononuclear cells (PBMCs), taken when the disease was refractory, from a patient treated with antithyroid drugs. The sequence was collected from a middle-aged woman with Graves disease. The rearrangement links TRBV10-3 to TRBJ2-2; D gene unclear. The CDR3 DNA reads TGTGCCATCAGTGAGTTCGGAGTGAACACCGGGGAGCTGTTTTTT. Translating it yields CAISEFGVNTGELFF.